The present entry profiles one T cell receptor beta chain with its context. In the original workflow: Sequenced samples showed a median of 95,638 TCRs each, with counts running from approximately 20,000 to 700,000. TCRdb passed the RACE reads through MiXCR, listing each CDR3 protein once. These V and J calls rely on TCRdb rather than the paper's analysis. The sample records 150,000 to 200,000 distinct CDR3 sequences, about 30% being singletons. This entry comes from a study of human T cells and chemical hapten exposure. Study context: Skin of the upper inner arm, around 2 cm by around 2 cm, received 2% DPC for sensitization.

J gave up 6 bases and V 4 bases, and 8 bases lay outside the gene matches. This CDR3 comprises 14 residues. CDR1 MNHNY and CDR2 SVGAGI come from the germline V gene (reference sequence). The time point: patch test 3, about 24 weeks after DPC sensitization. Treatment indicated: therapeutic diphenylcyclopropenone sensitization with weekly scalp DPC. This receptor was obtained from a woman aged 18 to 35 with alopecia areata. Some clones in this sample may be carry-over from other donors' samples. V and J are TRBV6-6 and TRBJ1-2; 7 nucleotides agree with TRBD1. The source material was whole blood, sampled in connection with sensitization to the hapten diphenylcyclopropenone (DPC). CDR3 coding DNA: TGTGCCAGCAGTTTGGACAGGCAAGCTAATGGCTACACCTTC. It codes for CASSLDRQANGYTF.